Following are 18 T cell receptor beta chains from one sample sequenced in a study of T cell repertoires in cytomegalovirus infection (dated by TCRdb to the late 2010s). In light of the paper, this sample's treatment or condition label describes: in vitro stimulation with specific CMV peptide epitopes to enrich CMV-specific T cells. These receptors have no known antigen. TCRdb records Illumina HiSeq 1500 as the sequencer. The public reads were reprocessed in TCRdb via fastp at Q25 and MiXCR, keeping in-frame beta chains. Entries that share a CDR3 protein sequence are merged under the most common genes and DNA. This sample comprises around 430,000 distinct CDR3 sequences, 40% to 50% of them detected only once. The ten largest clones represent just under 45% of the sample. Material: cultured PBMCs, obtained from culture after CMV antigen stimulation. These receptors all come from a human donor in good health (CMV status not recorded). Some clones in this sample may be carry-over from other donors' samples.

This chain uses TRBV12-3 or TRBV12-4 with TRBJ1-1; a weak D match, TRBD1 (5 bases). CDR3 length equals 13 residues. With 3 bases removed from V and 11 bases from J, the gap between germline ends came to 16 bases. The CDR3 region is CASSLGPGGSAFF. DNA for the CDR3: TGTGCCAGCAGTTTGGGGCCGGGGGGGAGCGCTTTCTTT.

In its sample, this clonotype was seen a few times. Given the absence of the conserved phenylalanine or tryptophan at the CDR3 end, a read error is likely. This chain joins TRBV7-2 and TRBJ2-1; TRBD2 matches 7 bases. This CDR3 has 16 residues. CDR1 and CDR2 from the germline V gene are SGHTA and FQGNSA. The trim removed 4 bases at V and 3 bases at J, leaving 9 bases unmatched. The CDR3 sequence is CASSSPGGSGYNEQFS. CDR3 DNA sequence: TGTGCCAGCAGCTCCCCAGGCGGGAGTGGCTACAATGAGCAGTTCTCC.

The chain carries TRBV7-8 and TRBJ1-2, with 8 bases matching TRBD1. Germline values: CDR1 SGHVS, CDR2 FQNEAQ. Losses at the gene ends were 5 bases for V and 6 bases for J; bases not matched to a gene: 5. This CDR3 comprises 13 residues. The CDR3 nucleotides read TGTGCCAGCAGCGAACGACAGGGGAATGGCTACACCTTC. Amino acid sequence: CASSERQGNGYTF.

This chain connects TRBV7-2 to TRBJ1-6; D remains unclear. Deletions cut 5 bases from V and 9 bases from J, with 11 bases between. The length of the CDR3 is 13 residues. Germline V gene data show CDR1 as SGHTA and CDR2 as FQGNSA. The CDR3: CASSEPPGSPLHF. DNA for the CDR3: TGTGCCAGCAGCGAACCCCCCGGTTCACCCCTCCACTTT.

This clonotype was found once. This chain uses TRBV6-1 with TRBJ2-3; D unresolved. The length of the CDR3 is 14 residues. Per germline, CDR1 MNHNS and CDR2 SASEGT. V was shortened by 2 bases and J by 2 bases, with 8 bases between the two germline ends. The CDR3 coding sequence is TGTGCCAGCAGTGAAAAGGGAAACACAGATACGCAGTATTTT. This codes for CASSEKGNTDTQYF.

The chain employs TRBV30 and TRBJ2-3, with D perhaps matching TRBD1 (6 bases). Germline CDR1 and CDR2: GTSNPN and SVGIG (reference sequence). This CDR3 comprises 12 residues. The ends were cut back, 0 bases at V and 9 bases at J, with 10 bases in the middle. The chain's CDR3 is CAWSVRQGTQYF. The CDR3 nucleotides read TGTGCCTGGAGTGTACGGCAGGGGACGCAGTATTTT.

This clonotype has only a few counts. The V and J genes are TRBV20-1 and TRBJ1-1; D uncertain. CDR3 length: 14 residues. The V end was cut by 6 bases, the J end by 9 bases, with 23 bases between. Germline CDR1 reads DFQATT; CDR2 reads SNEGSKA (reference sequence). CDR3 sequence reads: CSATLRAGAAQAFF. The CDR3 nucleotides are TGCAGTGCCACACTGAGAGCGGGTGCTGCACAAGCTTTCTTT.

This clonotype was seen at least ten times. The chain is built from TRBV7-2 and TRBJ1-3; D unclear. The V gene lost 3 bases and the J gene lost 3 bases, with 3 bases spanning the gap. CDR3 length: 12 amino acids. CDR1 and CDR2 from the germline V gene are SGHTA and FQGNSA. The CDR3, as DNA: TGTGCCAGCAGCTTTGTTGGAAACACCATATATTTT. Amino acids: CASSFVGNTIYF.

The chain has TRBV24-1 and TRBJ2-3, with 8 bases fitting TRBD1. Germline CDR1 and CDR2: KGHDR and SFDVKD. The CDR3 runs 14 residues. Trimming cost V 7 bases and J 4 bases; bases outside gene matches: 6. The CDR3 is CATRGTGGADTQYF. The CDR3 nucleotides read TGTGCCACCAGGGGGACAGGTGGAGCAGATACGCAGTATTTT.

The chain is built from TRBV10-3 and TRBJ1-2; D might be TRBD1 (6 bases). The CDR3 sequence is 16 residues long. The V end lost 8 bases, the J end lost 2 bases, and 21 bases lay between the germline ends. Germline lookup yields CDR1 ENHRY and CDR2 SYGVKD. This CDR3 is CAIGQNPDRPNYGYTF. In DNA, the CDR3 is TGTGCCATCGGACAGAACCCGGACAGACCGAACTATGGCTACACCTTC.

The chain joins TRBV7-8 to TRBJ2-3, with 14 nucleotides matching TRBD2. V dropped 8 bases and J dropped 8; count of bases not matched to a gene: 18. Germline CDR1 is SGHVS and CDR2 is FQNEAQ. CDR3 length: 18 residues. The CDR3 reads CASGPRTSGRRGGGTQYF. The CDR3 region has the DNA TGTGCCAGCGGCCCGCGGACTAGCGGGAGGCGGGGCGGGGGTACGCAGTATTTT.

The chain uses TRBV12-3 or TRBV12-4 and TRBJ1-2; possible D gene TRBD1, 5 bases. Deletions cut 4 bases from V and 4 bases from J, with 16 bases between. CDR3 length: 15 amino acids. The CDR3 nucleotides read TGTGCCAGCAGTTCCAGGGTCGGCAGATCCTATGGCTACACCTTC. Translated, it gives CASSSRVGRSYGYTF.

CDR3 nucleotide sequence: TGTGCCAGTAATCTAAATCCCTCAAGTTATAGCAATCAGCCCCAGCATTTT. Protein: CASNLNPSSYSNQPQHF. The J gene is TRBJ1-5, the V gene TRBV19, with D uncertain. Between the trimmed V and J ends, which lost 7 bases and 0 bases, there was a span of 19 bases. In germline, CDR1 is LNHDA, CDR2 SQIVND (reference sequence). The CDR3 contains 17 residues. The whole variable domain, filled in from reference TRBV19 and TRBJ1-5, reads DGGITQSPKYLFRKEGQNVTLSCEQNLNHDAMYWYRQDPGQGLRLIYYSQIVNDFQKGDIAEGYSVSREKKESFPLTVTSAQKNPTAFYLCASNLNPSSYSNQPQHFGDGTRLSIL.

CDR3 nucleotides: TGCGCCAGCAGCTTGGCCACAGTCACCGGGGAGCTGTTTTTT. Amino acids: CASSLATVTGELFF. The V and J genes are TRBV5-1 and TRBJ2-2; D gene unclear. Germline CDR1 and CDR2: SGHRS and YFSETQ. This CDR3 spans 14 amino acids. Deletions cut 0 bases from V and 4 bases from J, with 7 bases between.

The chain has TRBV7-2 and TRBJ2-4; 10 bases are shared with TRBD1. V lost 5 bases to trimming and J lost 5 bases; unmatched junction nucleotides: 9. Germline CDR1 reads SGHTA; CDR2 reads FQGNSA. This CDR3 region has 16 residues. CDR3 sequence (DNA): TGTGCCAGCAGCCCAGGCGCGACAGGGGGCCAAAACATTCAGTACTTC. Translating it yields CASSPGATGGQNIQYF.

This sequence joins TRBV20-1 and TRBJ1-2, with 9 positions matching TRBD1. J gave up 2 bases and V 2 bases, and 0 bases lay outside the gene matches. The CDR3 contains 13 residues. Per germline, CDR1 DFQATT and CDR2 SNEGSKA (reference sequence). The CDR3: CSARTGGNYGYTF. In nucleotides, the CDR3 is TGCAGTGCTAGAACAGGGGGCAACTATGGCTACACCTTC.

The chain uses TRBV18 and TRBJ1-1; D unclear. CDR1 and CDR2 (germline): KGHSH, LQKENI. The CDR3 has 15 amino acids. V lost 2 bases, J lost 4 bases, and 14 bases lay in between. Here the CDR3 reads CASSPTPLEGTEAFF. The DNA of the CDR3 is TGTGCCAGCTCACCAACACCCCTAGAAGGCACTGAAGCTTTCTTT.

Notes on this clonotype: A junction end diverges from the germline sequence, so it may reflect a read error. The rearrangement joins TRBV25-1 to TRBJ2-1; 9 nucleotides agree with TRBD2. CDR1 MGHDK and CDR2 SYGVNS come from the germline V gene. CDR3 size: 18 residues. CDR3 protein: CASSETSGQGTSYNGQFF. The CDR3 nucleotides read TGTGCCAGCAGTGAAACTAGCGGGCAGGGGACCTCCTACAATGGGCAGTTCTTC.